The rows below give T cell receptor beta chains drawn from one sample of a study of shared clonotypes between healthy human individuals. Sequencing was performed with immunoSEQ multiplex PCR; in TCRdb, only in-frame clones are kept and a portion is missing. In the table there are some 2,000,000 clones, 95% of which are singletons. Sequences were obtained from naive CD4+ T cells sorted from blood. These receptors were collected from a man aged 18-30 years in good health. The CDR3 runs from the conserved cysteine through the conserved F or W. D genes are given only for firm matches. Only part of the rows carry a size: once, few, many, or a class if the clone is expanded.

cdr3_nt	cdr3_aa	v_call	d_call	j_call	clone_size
TGTGCCAGCAGAAGGACTTCCCTGGCAGATACGCAGTATTTT	CASRRTSLADTQYF	TRBV6-4	.	TRBJ2-3	.
TGCGCCAGCAGCCAGGCGACTAGCGGGAGGCCCACAGATACGCAGTATTTT	CASSQATSGRPTDTQYF	TRBV4-3	TRBD2	TRBJ2-3	.
TGCGCCAGCAGCTTGTTGCCAGGGCTAAACGAGCAGTACTTC	CASSLLPGLNEQYF	TRBV5-1	.	TRBJ2-7	.
TGCGCCAGCAGTGAGCGGCCCGGTGAGCAGTTCTTC	CASSERPGEQFF	TRBV10-1	.	TRBJ2-1	.
TGTGCCAGCAGCTCCCCGAGATCAACTAATGAAAAACTGTTTTTT	CASSSPRSTNEKLFF	TRBV7-9	.	TRBJ1-4	once
TGTGCCAGCTCACCACCGACAGTAAATCAGCCCCAGCATTTT	CASSPPTVNQPQHF	TRBV18	.	TRBJ1-5	.
TGTGCTAGTGGTTTGGATGAAGATACGCAGTATTTT	CASGLDEDTQYF	TRBV12-5	.	TRBJ2-3	.
TGTGCCATCAGTGAGGCCCGGACAGGGGGGCAGGGCTACACCTTC	CAISEARTGGQGYTF	TRBV10-3	TRBD1	TRBJ1-2	.
TGTGCCAGCAGTTTGGGGCAGGGCGCCTATGGCTACACCTTC	CASSLGQGAYGYTF	TRBV28	.	TRBJ1-2	.
TGCGCCAGCAGCCAAGAAGGGGACGGGCGGGACACTGAAGCTTTCTTT	CASSQEGDGRDTEAFF	TRBV4-1	.	TRBJ1-1	.
TGTGCCAGCAGGGTGCAGACTAGCCCCACAGATACGCAGTATTTT	CASRVQTSPTDTQYF	TRBV28	TRBD2	TRBJ2-3	.
TGTGCCAGCAGCTTCAAGCAGGGAATTAGCTCACCCCTCCACTTT	CASSFKQGISSPLHF	TRBV7-2	.	TRBJ1-6	.
TGTGCCAGCAGCTCATCTACAGGGGGGCGGAATTCACCCCTCCACTTT	CASSSSTGGRNSPLHF	TRBV11-2	TRBD1	TRBJ1-6	.
TGTGCCAGCAGGACGGGACAGGGCAGGGATGAGCAGTTCTTC	CASRTGQGRDEQFF	TRBV2	TRBD1	TRBJ2-1	.
TGTGCCAGCACCCCCACGGGCGGTGGCTCCTACAATGAGCAGTTCTTC	CASTPTGGGSYNEQFF	TRBV5-6	.	TRBJ2-1	.
TGTGCCAGCAGCCGGGACCTCAACTCCTACGAGCAGTACTTC	CASSRDLNSYEQYF	TRBV5-4	.	TRBJ2-7	.
TGTGCCAGCAGTTATGGGGTATGGGAGGAGCAGTTCTTC	CASSYGVWEEQFF	TRBV6-5	.	TRBJ2-1	.
TGCGCCAGCAGCCAAAAGCGGGAGGGCTTCTACAATGAGCAGTTCTTC	CASSQKREGFYNEQFF	TRBV4-1	TRBD2	TRBJ2-1	.
TGTGCCAGCAGCTTTACTAGCACGAACACCGGGGAGCTGTTTTTT	CASSFTSTNTGELFF	TRBV7-2	.	TRBJ2-2	.
TGTGCCAGCAGCTTCACTAGCGGGGGGTACTACAATGAGCAGTTCTTC	CASSFTSGGYYNEQFF	TRBV7-2	TRBD2	TRBJ2-1	.
TGTGCCAGCAGCTCACAACAGGGACCTGGAAACACCATATATTTT	CASSSQQGPGNTIYF	TRBV7-2	.	TRBJ1-3	.
TGTGCCAGTATAACAGAGAGTGGAAGACTGTATGGCTACACCTTC	CASITESGRLYGYTF	TRBV19	.	TRBJ1-2	.
TGTGCCTGGAGGAGGGGCGTAGATCAGCCCCAGCATTTT	CAWRRGVDQPQHF	TRBV30	.	TRBJ1-5	.
TGTGCCAGCAGTGAGTCAGGGTACTATGGCTACACCTTC	CASSESGYYGYTF	TRBV6-1	.	TRBJ1-2	once
TGCGCCAGCAGCTTAGCCGGGACAGAAGATTCACCCCTCCACTTT	CASSLAGTEDSPLHF	TRBV5-1	TRBD1	TRBJ1-6	.
TGTGCCAGCAGCTCGATACCGGGACAGGGTGTTGACGAGCAGTACTTC	CASSSIPGQGVDEQYF	TRBV7-9	TRBD1	TRBJ2-7	.
TGCAGTGCTCCGGACAGGGCGGAGCAGTACTTC	CSAPDRAEQYF	TRBV20-1	TRBD1	TRBJ2-7	.
TGTGCCAGCAGCTTAGGCCAGGTATGGGATCAGCCCCAGCATTTT	CASSLGQVWDQPQHF	TRBV13	.	TRBJ1-5	.
TGCAGTGCAAGAGGCCAAGAGACCCAGTACTTC	CSARGQETQYF	TRBV20-1	.	TRBJ2-5	.
TGTGCCAGCAGCCCCTTCCTAGATTGGGGCTACACCTTC	CASSPFLDWGYTF	TRBV7-2	.	TRBJ1-2	.
TGTGCCAGCAGCTTACAGAGAGGGCCCTCCTATGGCTACACCTTC	CASSLQRGPSYGYTF	TRBV7-2	.	TRBJ1-2	.
TGTGCCAGCAGCTTGGGGACTAGCGGGGGGGCAGTTACGCAGTATTTT	CASSLGTSGGAVTQYF	TRBV5-4	TRBD2	TRBJ2-3	once
TGTGCCAGCAGCCGACAGGGAGAGACCCAGTACTTC	CASSRQGETQYF	TRBV6-5	TRBD1	TRBJ2-5	.
TGCGCCAGCAGCTTGGGACAGGGGAAGAATGAAAAACTGTTTTTT	CASSLGQGKNEKLFF	TRBV5-1	TRBD1	TRBJ1-4	.
TGCGCCAGCAGCCAAGATGGGGGGCGCGGGAATCAGCCCCAGCATTTT	CASSQDGGRGNQPQHF	TRBV4-1	.	TRBJ1-5	.
TGCGCCAGCAGTGACCCGGGAACGAATGGATCACCCCTCCACTTT	CASSDPGTNGSPLHF	TRBV10-2	.	TRBJ1-6	once
TGTGCCAACAGAGGTTTTCCGGGACAGGGGAAAAGCTCCTACGAGCAGTACTTC	CANRGFPGQGKSSYEQYF	TRBV7-9	TRBD1	TRBJ2-7	.
TGTGCCAGCAGCTTAGCAGTCGGGCTTAAGACAGCGAACACTGAAGCTTTCTTT	CASSLAVGLKTANTEAFF	TRBV7-2	.	TRBJ1-1	.
TGTGCCAGTAGTATGACTAGCGGGAGGGCCCTGACCTCCTACGAGCAGTACTTC	CASSMTSGRALTSYEQYF	TRBV19	TRBD2	TRBJ2-7	once
TGTGCCAGCAGCTTAAGGGCGAAGGGGGCGCTTGCTGGGGAGCTGTTTTTT	CASSLRAKGALAGELFF	TRBV7-9	TRBD1	TRBJ2-2	.
TGTGCCAGCTCACCGACAGACAACTATGGCTACACCTTC	CASSPTDNYGYTF	TRBV18	.	TRBJ1-2	once
TGTGCCTGGAGTGTAGGGGGTGTTGGGACAGATACGCAGTATTTT	CAWSVGGVGTDTQYF	TRBV30	.	TRBJ2-3	.
TGTGCCAGTAGTCCCGGACTAGCCTACACCGGGGAGCTGTTTTTT	CASSPGLAYTGELFF	TRBV19	TRBD2	TRBJ2-2	.
TGTAAAGCCGGGGGTAGGCGGACTAGCAATCAGCCCCAGCATTTT	CKAGGRRTSNQPQHF	TRBV28	.	TRBJ1-5	once
TGCAGCACTACGACAGGGTACGCGGGGGTCTCCTACAATGAGCAGTTCTTC	CSTTTGYAGVSYNEQFF	TRBV29-1	.	TRBJ2-1	.
TGTGCCAGCAGCCCACAGGGGACTCGGGGGTCACCCCTCCACTTT	CASSPQGTRGSPLHF	TRBV28	TRBD1	TRBJ1-6	.
TGTGCCAGCAGCCCAGGGACTAGCGGGAGTGCTGATACGCAGTATTTT	CASSPGTSGSADTQYF	TRBV5-4	TRBD2	TRBJ2-3	.
TGTGCCAGCAGCTACGGGACAGGGGTGAGGAACGAGCAGTACTTC	CASSYGTGVRNEQYF	TRBV11-2	TRBD1	TRBJ2-7	.
TGTGCCATTAGTAGCCACGGGGTGGGGAGCACAGATACGCAGTATTTT	CAISSHGVGSTDTQYF	TRBV10-3	.	TRBJ2-3	.
TGTGCCAGCAGTTTTTACCTAGCGGGAGGACCAGGCGAGCAGTACTTC	CASSFYLAGGPGEQYF	TRBV27	TRBD2	TRBJ2-7	.
TGTGCCAGCAGCTTGGCGGCCAGAGGGGGGTCCAATGAGCAGTTCTTC	CASSLAARGGSNEQFF	TRBV5-4	.	TRBJ2-1	.
TGTGCCAGCAGTGGAGGGGATCGGGGAAATCAGCCCCAGCATTTT	CASSGGDRGNQPQHF	TRBV6-1	.	TRBJ1-5	.
TGTGCCAGCAGCGTAGGAGCTCACCAAGAGACCCAGTACTTC	CASSVGAHQETQYF	TRBV9	.	TRBJ2-5	.